These 10 T cell receptor beta chains came from one sample sequenced in a study of blood T cell repertoires in COVID-19. Only in-frame clones appear in the TCRdb table, and some are missing; sequencing was by immunoSEQ multiplex PCR. The sample lists approximately 120,000 clones, around 76% occurring once. Sequencing was carried out using peripheral blood. These receptors were collected from a man older than 75 with COVID-19, enrolled during active disease.

The chain links TRBV5-1 to TRBJ2-1, with unresolved D. The germline CDR1 and CDR2 sequences are SGHRS and YFSETQ. This CDR3 comprises 11 residues. The V gene lost 7 bases and the J gene lost 5 bases, with 7 bases spanning the gap. Written as DNA, the CDR3 is TGCGCCAGCCTTGACAACAATGAGCAGTTCTTC. The encoded protein is CASLDNNEQFF.

The chain has TRBV4-1 and TRBJ1-6; TRBD1 is a possible D gene (5 bases). This CDR3 region has 18 residues. In germline, CDR1 is MGHRA, CDR2 YSYEKL. V was shortened by 0 bases and J by 2 bases, with 14 bases between the two germline ends. CDR3 loop: CASSQDGSARAYNSPLHF. CDR3 DNA sequence: TGCGCCAGCAGCCAAGATGGGTCGGCCAGGGCCTATAATTCACCCCTCCACTTT.

The J gene is TRBJ2-3, the V gene TRBV5-8; 10 bases agree with TRBD1. V was pared by 3 bases and J by 14 bases, with 6 bases of the junction left unmatched. This CDR3 is 12 amino acids long. CDR1 is SGHTS, CDR2 YDEGEE, per germline. The chain's CDR3 is CASSWRDRGLYF. Here the CDR3 DNA reads TGTGCCAGCAGCTGGAGGGACAGGGGTCTGTATTTT.

The V gene is TRBV5-1, the J gene TRBJ2-3, with D tentatively TRBD2 (6 bases). This CDR3 has 14 residues. Germline CDR1 SGHRS, CDR2 YFSETQ. V was trimmed by 2 bases and J by 3 bases, leaving 10 bases between them. The CDR3 sequence is CASSFTSPTDTQYF. As DNA, the CDR3 is TGCGCCAGCAGCTTTACTAGCCCGACAGATACGCAGTATTTT.

The rearrangement joins TRBV28 to TRBJ1-1; tentative D call: TRBD1 (6 bases). V lost 5 bases to trimming and J lost 4 bases, with 14 bases between them. The CDR3 contains 14 residues. Germline V gene lookup returns CDR1 MDHEN and CDR2 SYDVKM. The CDR3 reads CASSAILGGTEAFF. The CDR3 bases are TGTGCCAGCAGTGCCATTTTAGGGGGCACTGAAGCTTTCTTT.

This clone was seen a single time. V usage is TRBV5-4 and J usage is TRBJ1-1, with 8 bases lining up with TRBD1. CDR1 and CDR2 from the germline V gene are SGHNT and YYREEE (reference sequence). CDR3 size: 16 residues. With 0 bases clipped from V and 0 bases from J, the junction kept 4 bases outside the gene matches. The CDR3 bases are TGTGCCAGCAGCTTGGAAGGACAGGGCATGAACACTGAAGCTTTCTTT. Translated, it gives CASSLEGQGMNTEAFF.

The chain uses TRBV28 and TRBJ2-2; 7 nucleotides align to TRBD2. This CDR3 is 13 amino acids long. V was pared by 2 bases and J by 11 bases, with 5 bases of the junction left unmatched. The germline V gene has CDR1 MDHEN and CDR2 SYDVKM. The CDR3: CASSLAGVGELFF. The CDR3 DNA reads TGTGCCAGCAGTTTAGCGGGAGTCGGAGAGCTGTTTTTT. Variable domain in full (rest from reference TRBV28 and TRBJ2-2): DVKVTQSSRYLVKRTGEKVFLECVQDMDHENMFWYRQDPGLGLRLIYFSYDVKMKEKGDIPEGYSVSREKKERFSLILESASTNQTSMYLCASSLAGVGELFFGEGSRLTVL.

This clone has more than one count but fewer than ten. One junction end does not reproduce the germline sequence, and a read error may be involved. The chain uses TRBV7-7 and TRBJ2-2; TRBD2 matches at 14 bases. Germline V gives CDR1 SSHAT, CDR2 FNYEAQ (reference sequence). The CDR3 has 17 amino acids. The CDR3 here is CASSDGLAGGLTGELFF. DNA of the CDR3: TGTGCTAGCAGCGATGGACTAGCGGGAGGACTCACCGGGGAGCTGTTTTTT.

The chain links TRBV9 to TRBJ2-1; no clear D. V lost 2 bases to trimming and J lost 0 bases, with 9 bases between them. This CDR3 comprises 15 residues. The germline V gene has CDR1 SGDLS and CDR2 YYNGEE. CDR3 sequence reads: CASSVSRSSYNEQFF. CDR3 DNA sequence: TGTGCCAGCAGCGTTAGCCGTAGCTCCTACAATGAGCAGTTCTTC. The full variable domain, its missing parts supplied by reference TRBV9 and TRBJ2-1, is DSGVTQTPKHLITATGQRVTLRCSPRSGDLSVYWYQQSLDQGLQFLIQYYNGEERAKGNILERFSAQQFPDLHSELNLSSLELGDSALYFCASSVSRSSYNEQFFGPGTRLTVL.

The chain carries TRBV14 and TRBJ1-1, with 10 positions matching TRBD1. The germline CDR1 and CDR2 sequences are SGHDN and FVKESK. V dropped 3 bases and J dropped 3; count of bases not matched to a gene: 4. The CDR3 loop spans 15 amino acids. The CDR3 here is CASSHRQGADTEAFF. CDR3 coding DNA: TGTGCCAGCAGCCACAGACAGGGGGCTGACACTGAAGCTTTCTTT.